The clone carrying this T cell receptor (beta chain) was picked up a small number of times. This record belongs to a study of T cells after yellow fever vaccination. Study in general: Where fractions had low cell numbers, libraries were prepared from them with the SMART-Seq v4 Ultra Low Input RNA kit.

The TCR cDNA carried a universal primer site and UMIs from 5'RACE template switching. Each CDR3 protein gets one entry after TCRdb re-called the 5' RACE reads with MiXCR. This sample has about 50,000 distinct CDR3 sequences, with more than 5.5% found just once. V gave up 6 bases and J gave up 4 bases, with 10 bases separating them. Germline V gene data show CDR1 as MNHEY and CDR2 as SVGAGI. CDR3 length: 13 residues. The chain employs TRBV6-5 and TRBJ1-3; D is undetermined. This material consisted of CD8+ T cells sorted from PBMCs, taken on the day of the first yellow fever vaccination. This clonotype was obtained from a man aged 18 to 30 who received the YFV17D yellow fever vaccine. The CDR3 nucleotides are TGTGCCAGCAGACACTCGATAGGAAACACCATATATTTT. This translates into CASRHSIGNTIYF.